The rows below give T cell receptor beta chains drawn from one sample of a study of a mutant IDH1 vaccine in newly diagnosed glioma. These receptors have no known antigen. TCRdb's copy holds only in-frame clones and misses some; the assay was immunoSEQ multiplex PCR. Found here are about 64,000 clones, 60% to 75% of them singletons; the top ten hold over 4%. This material consisted of PBMCs, taken from a glioma patient whose treatment included an IDH1 peptide vaccine. Receptors originate from a middle-aged man with glioma. CDR3s include the opening cysteine and the closing phenylalanine or tryptophan. Fields, in order: clone size, V gene, D gene, J gene, CDR3 protein, CDR3 DNA. The D gene is left open where the match is weak. Expanded clones get a size class; other rows say once, few or many, or leave the size out.

clone size: .; V gene: TRBV20-1; D gene: .; J gene: TRBJ1-1; CDR3 protein: CSARVRIKAFF; CDR3 DNA: TGCAGTGCTAGGGTCCGGATTAAAGCTTTCTTT
clone size: .; V gene: TRBV30; D gene: TRBD1; J gene: TRBJ2-7; CDR3 protein: CAWTRDRGYEQYF; CDR3 DNA: TGTGCCTGGACCCGGGACAGGGGCTACGAGCAGTACTTC
clone size: .; V gene: TRBV7-9; D gene: .; J gene: TRBJ1-1; CDR3 protein: CASARSGAQNTEAFF; CDR3 DNA: TGTGCCAGCGCCAGATCAGGGGCTCAAAACACTGAAGCTTTCTTT
clone size: .; V gene: TRBV27; D gene: TRBD2; J gene: TRBJ2-7; CDR3 protein: CASSPLAGGPGEQYF; CDR3 DNA: TGTGCCAGCAGTCCTCTAGCGGGGGGCCCCGGCGAGCAGTACTTC
clone size: .; V gene: TRBV7-6; D gene: .; J gene: TRBJ1-6; CDR3 protein: CASSLGGRSSYNSPLHF; CDR3 DNA: TGTGCCAGCAGCCTTGGGGGCAGGAGCTCCTATAATTCACCCCTCCACTTT
clone size: .; V gene: TRBV5-4; D gene: .; J gene: TRBJ2-3; CDR3 protein: CASSSGGPILDTQYF; CDR3 DNA: TGTGCCAGCAGCTCGGGGGGCCCTATACTAGATACGCAGTATTTT
clone size: .; V gene: TRBV4-3; D gene: TRBD1; J gene: TRBJ2-7; CDR3 protein: CASSQEGGGSYEQYF; CDR3 DNA: TGCGCCAGCAGCCAAGAAGGGGGCGGCTCCTACGAGCAGTACTTC
clone size: .; V gene: TRBV30; D gene: .; J gene: TRBJ1-2; CDR3 protein: CAWSLPTANYGYTF; CDR3 DNA: TGTGCCTGGAGTCTACCGACAGCTAACTATGGCTACACCTTC
clone size: once; V gene: TRBV19; D gene: TRBD1; J gene: TRBJ1-1; CDR3 protein: CASSTRGQGGWGTEAFF; CDR3 DNA: TGTGCCAGTAGTACCCGAGGACAGGGCGGATGGGGCACTGAAGCTTTCTTT
clone size: few; V gene: TRBV6-1; D gene: .; J gene: TRBJ1-1; CDR3 protein: CASRFYKNTEAFF; CDR3 DNA: TGTGCCAGCAGATTCTATAAGAACACTGAAGCTTTCTTT
clone size: .; V gene: TRBV7-9; D gene: .; J gene: TRBJ1-5; CDR3 protein: CASSLEGTSNQPQHF; CDR3 DNA: TGTGCCAGCAGCTTAGAAGGGACGAGCAATCAGCCCCAGCATTTT
clone size: .; V gene: TRBV5-4; D gene: .; J gene: TRBJ1-1; CDR3 protein: CASSFTGSDEAFF; CDR3 DNA: TGTGCCAGCAGCTTCACAGGGTCCGATGAAGCTTTCTTT
clone size: .; V gene: TRBV4-1; D gene: .; J gene: TRBJ2-6; CDR3 protein: CASSQEVEPSGANVLTF; CDR3 DNA: TGCGCCAGCAGCCAAGAGGTGGAGCCCTCTGGGGCCAACGTCCTGACTTTC
clone size: .; V gene: TRBV5-5; D gene: TRBD1; J gene: TRBJ2-7; CDR3 protein: CASNSRGQDEQYF; CDR3 DNA: TGTGCCAGCAACAGCAGGGGGCAGGACGAGCAGTACTTC
clone size: .; V gene: TRBV2; D gene: .; J gene: TRBJ1-4; CDR3 protein: CASGGGSNEKLFF; CDR3 DNA: TGTGCCAGCGGAGGAGGGTCTAATGAAAAACTGTTTTTT
clone size: .; V gene: TRBV30; D gene: .; J gene: TRBJ1-4; CDR3 protein: CAWSAGPDEKLFF; CDR3 DNA: TGTGCCTGGAGTGCGGGGCCAGATGAAAAACTGTTTTTT
clone size: .; V gene: TRBV9; D gene: TRBD1; J gene: TRBJ2-7; CDR3 protein: CASSPRGGTGSYEQYF; CDR3 DNA: TGTGCCAGCAGCCCAAGGGGTGGGACAGGGTCCTACGAGCAGTACTTC
clone size: .; V gene: TRBV10-3; D gene: TRBD2; J gene: TRBJ2-2; CDR3 protein: CAISLAERRSGELFF; CDR3 DNA: TGTGCCATCAGTCTAGCGGAAAGAAGATCCGGGGAGCTGTTTTTT
clone size: .; V gene: TRBV7-3; D gene: .; J gene: TRBJ1-1; CDR3 protein: CASSSSGGNTEAFF; CDR3 DNA: TGTGCCAGCAGCTCCTCGGGGGGGAACACTGAAGCTTTCTTT
clone size: .; V gene: TRBV5-6; D gene: .; J gene: TRBJ2-7; CDR3 protein: CASSLVGVGQYF; CDR3 DNA: TGTGCCAGCAGCTTGGTAGGGGTAGGGCAGTACTTC
clone size: .; V gene: TRBV5-1; D gene: TRBD1; J gene: TRBJ1-4; CDR3 protein: CASSSGTGGEKLFF; CDR3 DNA: TGCGCCAGCAGCTCCGGGACAGGGGGTGAAAAACTGTTTTTT
clone size: .; V gene: TRBV14; D gene: .; J gene: TRBJ2-1; CDR3 protein: CASSPHNNEQFF; CDR3 DNA: TGTGCCAGCAGCCCTCACAACAATGAGCAGTTCTTC
clone size: .; V gene: TRBV7-6; D gene: .; J gene: TRBJ1-6; CDR3 protein: CASSVGDSPLHF; CDR3 DNA: TGTGCCAGCAGCGTAGGGGACTCACCCCTCCACTTT
clone size: .; V gene: TRBV6-5; D gene: .; J gene: TRBJ1-1; CDR3 protein: CASSPGTSEAFF; CDR3 DNA: TGTGCCAGCAGTCCCGGGACATCCGAAGCTTTCTTT
clone size: .; V gene: TRBV5-1; D gene: TRBD1; J gene: TRBJ2-7; CDR3 protein: CASSFSRGRGLYEQYF; CDR3 DNA: TGCGCCAGCAGCTTCTCCCGGGGCAGGGGGTTATACGAGCAGTACTTC
clone size: .; V gene: TRBV7-2; D gene: .; J gene: TRBJ2-3; CDR3 protein: CASSSGTWGMDTQYF; CDR3 DNA: TGTGCCAGCAGCTCCGGGACTTGGGGCATGGATACGCAGTATTTT
clone size: .; V gene: TRBV10-3; D gene: .; J gene: TRBJ1-2; CDR3 protein: CAISAGYPDYGYTF; CDR3 DNA: TGTGCCATCAGCGCAGGGTACCCAGACTATGGCTACACCTTC
clone size: .; V gene: TRBV7-9; D gene: .; J gene: TRBJ2-5; CDR3 protein: CASSLEPGGKETQYF; CDR3 DNA: TGTGCCAGCAGCTTAGAGCCAGGGGGGAAAGAGACCCAGTACTTC
clone size: few; V gene: TRBV5-1; D gene: TRBD2; J gene: TRBJ2-7; CDR3 protein: CASSRGLAGEEQYF; CDR3 DNA: TGCGCCAGCAGCCGGGGACTAGCGGGGGAGGAGCAGTACTTC
clone size: .; V gene: TRBV4-1; D gene: .; J gene: TRBJ1-4; CDR3 protein: CASSPQGRGEKLFF; CDR3 DNA: TGCGCCAGCAGCCCGCAGGGGAGGGGTGAAAAACTGTTTTTT
clone size: .; V gene: TRBV28; D gene: TRBD1; J gene: TRBJ1-2; CDR3 protein: CASRGGQGWNYGYTF; CDR3 DNA: TGTGCCAGCAGGGGGGGACAGGGTTGGAACTATGGCTACACCTTC
clone size: .; V gene: TRBV23-1; D gene: .; J gene: TRBJ2-7; CDR3 protein: CASSQPLVVKSYEQYF; CDR3 DNA: TGCGCCAGCAGTCAGCCTTTGGTGGTCAAATCCTACGAGCAGTACTTC
clone size: .; V gene: TRBV30; D gene: .; J gene: TRBJ1-1; CDR3 protein: CAWRSTSTEAFF; CDR3 DNA: TGTGCCTGGAGGAGCACGAGCACTGAAGCTTTCTTT
clone size: .; V gene: TRBV30; D gene: .; J gene: TRBJ1-2; CDR3 protein: CAWSIDENYGYTF; CDR3 DNA: TGTGCCTGGAGCATCGACGAAAACTATGGCTACACCTTC
clone size: .; V gene: TRBV4-3; D gene: .; J gene: TRBJ1-1; CDR3 protein: CASSQGSGGNTEAFF; CDR3 DNA: TGCGCCAGCAGCCAAGGGAGCGGTGGGAACACTGAAGCTTTCTTT
clone size: .; V gene: TRBV5-5; D gene: .; J gene: TRBJ1-1; CDR3 protein: CASSNGLWNTEAFF; CDR3 DNA: TGTGCCAGCAGCAACGGGCTCTGGAACACTGAAGCTTTCTTT
clone size: .; V gene: TRBV6-6; D gene: TRBD1; J gene: TRBJ1-6; CDR3 protein: CASSPGGLNSPLHF; CDR3 DNA: TGTGCCAGCAGCCCAGGGGGACTTAATTCACCCCTCCACTTT
clone size: .; V gene: TRBV5-4; D gene: .; J gene: TRBJ1-1; CDR3 protein: CASRGKGGAFF; CDR3 DNA: TGTGCCAGCAGGGGTAAAGGTGGAGCTTTCTTT
clone size: .; V gene: TRBV30; D gene: .; J gene: TRBJ1-6; CDR3 protein: CAWSVDGGRSPLHF; CDR3 DNA: TGTGCCTGGAGTGTTGACGGGGGAAGGTCACCCCTCCACTTT
clone size: .; V gene: TRBV5-6; D gene: .; J gene: TRBJ2-3; CDR3 protein: CASSLPTDTQYF; CDR3 DNA: TGTGCCAGCAGCCTACCCACAGATACGCAGTATTTT